A single sample is the source of the 30 T cell receptor beta chains below, sequenced in a study of cytotoxic CD8 clonotypes in ibrutinib-treated CLL. Only in-frame clones appear in the TCRdb table, and some are missing; sequencing was by immunoSEQ multiplex PCR. The sample consists of over 150,000 clones, 72% of them appearing once. This material consisted of PBMCs, taken after 24 months of ibrutinib treatment. These receptors came from a human donor with chronic lymphocytic leukemia.

V usage is TRBV30 and J usage is TRBJ2-5; tentative D call: TRBD2 (6 bases). The CDR3 sequence is 12 residues long. Germline V lookup: CDR1 GTSNPN, CDR2 SVGIG (reference sequence). CDR3 in DNA: TGTGTCGCAAGACTAGATTGGGAGACCCAGTACTTC. Its translation is CVARLDWETQYF.

The chain joins TRBV18 to TRBJ2-3; D assignment may be TRBD1 or TRBD2 (5 bases each). CDR1 is KGHSH, CDR2 LQKENI, per germline. This CDR3 is built from 13 residues. V dropped 6 bases and J dropped 8 bases, with 15 bases sitting between them. In DNA form, the CDR3 reads TGTGCCAGCTCCCCGGGGCCTCCCGTTACGCAGTATTTT. The encoded protein is CASSPGPPVTQYF.

This clone was seen a few times. The chain uses TRBV25-1 and TRBJ1-4; D is unresolved. Trimming removed 8 bases at V and 4 bases at J, with 17 bases between. This CDR3 has 15 amino acids. In germline, CDR1 is MGHDK, CDR2 SYGVNS. The DNA of the CDR3 is TGTGCCAGCTCCTTTCCGGGCAGGTATAATGAAAAACTGTTTTTT. Residues: CASSFPGRYNEKLFF.

The chain carries TRBV5-4 and TRBJ1-1, with a tentative D call TRBD1 (6 bases). The germline V gene has CDR1 SGHNT and CDR2 YYREEE (reference sequence). The CDR3 has 14 residues. V lost 3 bases and J lost 10, with 19 bases in between. The CDR3 DNA follows: TGTGCCAGCAGCTGGGGGGCAGGTGCTCAAGGAGCTTTCTTT. This translates into CASSWGAGAQGAFF.

V gene TRBV11-2 combines with J gene TRBJ2-7, with D unclear. The V and J ends lost 0 bases and 1 base respectively, with 4 bases between them. The CDR3 sequence is 13 residues long. In germline, CDR1 is SGHAT, CDR2 FQNNGV. CDR3 in DNA: TGTGCCAGCAGCTTAGAGCGGTCCTACGAGCAGTACTTC. Its protein product is CASSLERSYEQYF. Combining the CDR3 with reference TRBV11-2 and TRBJ2-7 gives the whole variable domain EAGVAQSPRYKIIEKRQSVAFWCNPISGHATLYWYQQILGQGPKLLIQFQNNGVVDDSQLPKDRFSAERLKGVDSTLKIQPAKLEDSAVYLCASSLERSYEQYFGPGTRLTVT.

The chain carries TRBV4-2 and TRBJ2-1; 7 nucleotides match TRBD2. V trimming: 1 base; J trimming: 2 bases; junction bases outside the gene matches: 11. CDR3 size: 18 residues. Germline V gene sequence: CDR1 LGHNA, CDR2 YNFKEQ. In DNA form, the CDR3 reads TGTGCCAGCAGCCAAGTAGCTATTGGGGGGGTGACCTACAATGAGCAGTTCTTC. As protein: CASSQVAIGGVTYNEQFF.

This chain uses TRBV21-1 with TRBJ2-1; the table's D call, TRBD1, has no DNA check behind it. TRBV21-1 is shown as a pseudogene. This CDR3 comprises 16 residues. The CDR3 reads CASSKGRDRCYNEQFF. As DNA, the CDR3 is TGTGCCAGCAGCAAAGGCAGGGATCGTTGCTACAATGAGCAGTTCTTC.

The gene calls are TRBV4-3 and TRBJ1-3; D is possibly TRBD1 (5 bases). Trimming took off 0 bases at V and 3 bases at J, with 15 bases between the two ends. Germline V gives CDR1 LGHNA, CDR2 YSLEER. The CDR3 sequence is 17 residues long. The CDR3 sequence: CASSQDLGHPLGNTIYF. The CDR3, as DNA: TGCGCCAGCAGCCAAGATTTAGGACATCCCCTTGGAAACACCATATATTTT.

This chain links TRBV6-1 with TRBJ2-4, with 8 bases identical to TRBD2. Germline V gene lookup returns CDR1 MNHNS and CDR2 SASEGT. With 3 bases clipped from V and 1 base from J, the junction kept 2 bases outside the gene matches. The CDR3 has 15 residues. The CDR3 region has the DNA TGTGCCAGCAGTGAGGGGACTAGTGCCAAAAACATTCAGTACTTC. Translated, it gives CASSEGTSAKNIQYF.

DNA of the CDR3: TGTGCCAGCACACGACTGCTCAATCAGCCCCAGCATTTT. Its translation: CASTRLLNQPQHF. This chain uses TRBV6-6 with TRBJ1-5, with D uncertain. Trimming stripped 7 bases from V and 3 bases from J, with 10 bases between. This CDR3 region has 13 residues. CDR1 and CDR2 from the germline V gene are MNHNY and SVGAGI (reference sequence).

V is TRBV30 and J is TRBJ1-4, with D possibly TRBD1 on 6 matching bases. V was shortened by 2 bases and J by 2 bases, with 6 bases between the two germline ends. The CDR3 spans 13 residues. Per germline, CDR1 GTSNPN and CDR2 SVGIG (reference sequence). CDR3 DNA: TGTGCCTGGAGTACAGGGACTAATGAAAAACTGTTTTTT. It translates to CAWSTGTNEKLFF.

The rearrangement links TRBV4-1 to TRBJ2-2; no clear D. V was trimmed by 5 bases and J by 4 bases, leaving 11 bases between them. The CDR3 is 14 amino acids. CDR1 is MGHRA and CDR2 is YSYEKL in the germline V gene. CDR3 sequence: CASSAVVGTGELFF. CDR3 in DNA: TGCGCCAGCAGCGCCGTCGTCGGCACCGGGGAGCTGTTTTTT.

Only a few counts were recorded for this clone. The chain is built from TRBV19 and TRBJ1-5, with no clear D. Germline V gene sequence: CDR1 LNHDA, CDR2 SQIVND (reference sequence). There are 16 residues in the CDR3. Trimming stripped 5 bases from V and 1 base from J, with 15 bases between. In DNA form, the CDR3 reads TGTGCCAGTAGTTCCTCCGGGTCTTTGAGCAATCAGCCCCAGCATTTT. Amino acids: CASSSSGSLSNQPQHF. The full variable domain, with the rest looked up from reference TRBV19 and TRBJ1-5, is DGGITQSPKYLFRKEGQNVTLSCEQNLNHDAMYWYRQDPGQGLRLIYYSQIVNDFQKGDIAEGYSVSREKKESFPLTVTSAQKNPTAFYLCASSSSGSLSNQPQHFGDGTRLSIL.

This chain links TRBV5-1 with TRBJ2-3; 9 bases align to TRBD2. The J segment lost 4 bases and the V segment lost 0 bases, leaving 9 bases of the junction unmatched. Germline values: CDR1 SGHRS, CDR2 YFSETQ. This CDR3 has 17 residues. CDR3 coding DNA: TGCGCCAGCAGCTTGGTTGGTAGCGGGAGTCGGGCAGATACGCAGTATTTT. It encodes CASSLVGSGSRADTQYF.

This clone was found once. The chain couples TRBV7-9 to TRBJ2-2, with D perhaps TRBD2 (5 bases). Germline V CDR1 and CDR2: SEHNR, FQNEAQ (reference sequence). The CDR3 is made up of 13 amino acids. Trimming stripped 5 bases from V and 8 bases from J, with 12 bases between. The CDR3 bases are TGTGCCAGCAGCCAACGGGGAACTGGGGAGCTGTTTTTT. Its protein product is CASSQRGTGELFF.

This clone was seen only a few times. This chain joins TRBV11-2 and TRBJ2-1; TRBD2 agrees at 8 bases. The V and J ends lost 6 bases and 7 bases, in that order; junction bases with no gene match: 5. In germline, CDR1 is SGHAT, CDR2 FQNNGV. The CDR3 is 13 residues long. CDR3 in amino acids: CASRWAGGNEQFF. CDR3 nucleotides: TGTGCCAGCAGATGGGCGGGAGGTAATGAGCAGTTCTTC.

The gene calls are TRBV6-6 and TRBJ2-1, with unresolved D. V was trimmed by 7 bases and J by 8 bases, leaving 9 bases between them. CDR3 length: 11 residues. Germline CDR1 and CDR2: MNHNY and SVGAGI (reference sequence). CDR3 coding DNA: TGTGCCAGCACACTCCGGGATGAGCAGTTCTTC. Translated: CASTLRDEQFF.

V is TRBV28 and J is TRBJ2-3; D uncertain. Per the germline V gene, CDR1 is MDHEN and CDR2 is SYDVKM. The length of the CDR3 is 16 residues. V was pared by 6 bases and J by 1 base, with 17 bases between. For the CDR3, the DNA is TGTGCCAGCAGCCCGACCAAATCTGCCCGCACAGATACGCAGTATTTT. This encodes CASSPTKSARTDTQYF.

The chain links TRBV19 to TRBJ2-2; D unresolved. From germline, CDR1 is LNHDA and CDR2 SQIVND (reference sequence). CDR3 length equals 14 residues. The V and J ends lost 1 base and 4 bases respectively, with 7 bases between them. CDR3 residues: CASSIAWGTGELFF. CDR3 coding DNA: TGTGCCAGTAGTATAGCATGGGGCACCGGGGAGCTGTTTTTT. The whole variable domain, filled in from reference TRBV19 and TRBJ2-2, reads DGGITQSPKYLFRKEGQNVTLSCEQNLNHDAMYWYRQDPGQGLRLIYYSQIVNDFQKGDIAEGYSVSREKKESFPLTVTSAQKNPTAFYLCASSIAWGTGELFFGEGSRLTVL.

The chain is built from TRBV7-9 and TRBJ1-4, with D possibly TRBD1 on 6 matching bases. The CDR3 contains 16 residues. The V gene's germline CDR1 is SEHNR and CDR2 FQNEAQ (reference sequence). V lost 1 base and J 5 bases, leaving 14 bases between the germline ends. CDR3 nucleotide sequence: TGTGCCAGCAGCTTAGATAACAGGGCATTGAATGAAAAACTGTTTTTT. Translating gives CASSLDNRALNEKLFF.

The chain joins TRBV30 to TRBJ1-5; 9 bases are shared with TRBD1. Trimming at V came to 0 bases and at J to 0 bases, leaving 15 bases not matched to a gene. Per the germline V gene, CDR1 is GTSNPN and CDR2 is SVGIG (reference sequence). The CDR3 consists of 20 residues. The CDR3 is CAWSVNRRDRVVHSNQPQHF. As DNA, the CDR3 is TGTGCCTGGAGTGTAAATAGGCGGGACAGGGTCGTCCATAGCAATCAGCCCCAGCATTTT.

The V gene is TRBV6-7, the J gene TRBJ1-5; 7 nucleotides match TRBD1. TRBV6-7 is flagged as an ORF with uncertain function. The CDR3 has 15 residues. V shed 5 bases and J 6 bases; nucleotides not matched to a gene: 10. The CDR3 loop reads CASSPPHRGGQPQHF. The CDR3 nucleotides read TGTGCCAGCAGTCCCCCCCACAGGGGAGGTCAGCCCCAGCATTTT.

The genes are TRBV11-2 and TRBJ2-3; D perhaps matches TRBD1 (5 bases). Trimming shortened V by 1 base and J by 0 bases, and 11 bases separated the two germline ends. This CDR3 has 16 amino acids. Germline lookup yields CDR1 SGHAT and CDR2 FQNNGV. CDR3 amino acids: CASSLGQGWSTDTQYF. The CDR3 coding sequence is TGTGCCAGCAGCTTAGGGCAGGGCTGGAGCACAGATACGCAGTATTTT.

The chain uses TRBV5-6 and TRBJ1-5, with D possibly being TRBD1 (5 bases). CDR1 is SGHDT, CDR2 YYEEEE, per germline. V lost 4 bases, J lost 6 bases, and 17 bases lay in between. The CDR3 loop spans 15 amino acids. The CDR3 DNA follows: TGTGCCAGCAGCCTGCGACTGGGACCCCCTCAGCCCCAGCATTTT. It specifies CASSLRLGPPQPQHF. The full variable domain, completed using reference TRBV5-6 and TRBJ1-5, is DAGVTQSPTHLIKTRGQQVTLRCSPKSGHDTVSWYQQALGQGPQFIFQYYEEEERQRGNFPDRFSGHQFPNYSSELNVNALLLGDSALYLCASSLRLGPPQPQHFGDGTRLSIL.

The chain has TRBV5-1 and TRBJ2-5; perhaps TRBD2 as D (6 bases). V lost 5 bases and J 6 bases, leaving 11 bases between the germline ends. The length of the CDR3 is 12 residues. The germline V gene has CDR1 SGHRS and CDR2 YFSETQ. The CDR3 spells CASRSEGKTQYF. The CDR3 DNA follows: TGCGCCAGCAGGTCGGAGGGGAAGACCCAGTACTTC.

This clone was counted a few times. The chain uses TRBV18 and TRBJ2-7; D is undetermined. CDR1 is KGHSH and CDR2 is LQKENI in the germline V gene. CDR3 length: 13 residues. With 1 base removed from V and 2 bases from J, the gap between germline ends came to 6 bases. The chain's CDR3 is CASSPRTPYEQYF. The CDR3 nucleotides are TGTGCCAGCTCACCACGCACTCCCTACGAGCAGTACTTC.

V and J are TRBV6-1 and TRBJ2-2; D call uncertain. Germline V gene data show CDR1 as MNHNS and CDR2 as SASEGT. The CDR3 spans 16 residues. V shed 3 bases and J shed 6 bases, with 17 bases lying between them. DNA of the CDR3: TGTGCCAGCAGTGAGTATATACCCTCGTTCGCCGGGGAGCTGTTTTTT. It specifies CASSEYIPSFAGELFF.

Regarding this clone: One junction end does not reproduce the germline sequence, and a read error may be involved. The rearrangement uses TRBV5-8 and TRBJ2-1; tentative D call: TRBD2 (6 bases). The CDR3 consists of 12 residues. Germline assignment: CDR1 SGHTS and CDR2 YDEGEE. CDR3 residues: CASSRGREIGVF. As DNA, the CDR3 is TGTGCCAGCAGCAGGGGCCGGGAGATCGGGGTCTTC.

This clone was picked up a small number of times. The rearrangement links TRBV15 to TRBJ2-2; D remains unclear. V was shortened by 0 bases and J by 4 bases, with 3 bases between the two germline ends. The CDR3 extends over 13 amino acids. The V gene's germline CDR1 is LNHNV and CDR2 YYDKDF (reference sequence). CDR3 sequence (DNA): TGTGCCACCAGCAGAGAACTCACCGGGGAGCTGTTTTTT. Protein sequence: CATSRELTGELFF.

The chain couples TRBV10-3 to TRBJ1-2; TRBD1 is a possible D gene (6 bases). Trimming pared 10 bases from V and 3 bases from J, leaving 21 bases between. The CDR3 extends over 15 amino acids. The germline V gene encodes CDR1 ENHRY and CDR2 SYGVKD. This chain's CDR3 is CATHGVRGGDYGYTF. The CDR3 DNA is TGTGCCACCCATGGGGTGAGGGGGGGCGACTATGGCTACACCTTC.